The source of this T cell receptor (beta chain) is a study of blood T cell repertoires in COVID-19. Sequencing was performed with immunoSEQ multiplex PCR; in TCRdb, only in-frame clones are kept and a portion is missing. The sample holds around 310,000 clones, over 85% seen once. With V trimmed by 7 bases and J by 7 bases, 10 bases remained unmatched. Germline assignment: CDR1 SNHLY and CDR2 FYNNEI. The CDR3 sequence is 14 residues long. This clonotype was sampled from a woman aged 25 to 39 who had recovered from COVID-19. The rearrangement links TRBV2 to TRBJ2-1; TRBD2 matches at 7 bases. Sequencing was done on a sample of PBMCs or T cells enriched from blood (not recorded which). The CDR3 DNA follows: TGTGCCAGCACCTACTGGGGAGGGAAGAATGAGCAGTTCTTC. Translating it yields CASTYWGGKNEQFF.